Described below is a single TCR beta chain sequence and its context. Its target is unknown. The sample comes from a study of T cell responses to AZD1222 COVID-19 vaccine. Study results and caveats: Variant regions that are unmutated are reportedly the target of nearly half of spike-specific TCRs. Only 6 or 7 AZD1222 recipients tested seropositive at baseline. Donors were mostly white British, more females; clonal diversity possibly underestimated.

Deletions cut 4 bases from V and 11 bases from J, with 11 bases between. The CDR3 length is 11 residues. Germline V gene data show CDR1 as MNHEY and CDR2 as SVGAGI. The repertoire was sequenced with immunoSEQ multiplex PCR; TCRdb's copy has only in-frame clones and lacks some. Of 100,000 to 150,000 clones listed, just over 90% were seen once; the top ten hold 6.9%. The rearrangement joins TRBV6-5 to TRBJ1-1; the D gene is possibly TRBD1 (5 bases). The starting material was peripheral blood, obtained on day 0 of AZD1222 vaccination. The source of this sequence is an adult in good health. The CDR3 is CASSSRGEAFF. The CDR3 nucleotides are TGTGCCAGCAGTTCGAGGGGAGAGGCTTTCTTT.